This T cell receptor (beta chain) was profiled in a study of CD8+ T cells in alopecia areata. Study overall: A 6-month off-drug phase came after tofacitinib, which had lasted 6 to 18 months.

Extraction of RNA preceded its reverse transcription into cDNA, which served as the sequencing template. Clones were read by immunoSEQ multiplex PCR, and TCRdb kept only the in-frame ones, dropping some. The repertoire holds roughly 76,000 clones, with 29% as singletons. The treatment here: oral pan-JAK inhibitor, 5-10 mg twice daily. Lesional scalp punch biopsies and peripheral blood were collected from alopecia areata patients. This clone has more than one count but fewer than ten. Antigen unknown. Study-wide findings and caveats: Higher clonality and more expanded CD8+ clones appeared in lesional than normal scalp.

V shed 5 bases, J shed 5 bases, and the junction held 8 bases outside the gene matches. Germline CDR1 is SGHTA and CDR2 is FQGNSA. The CDR3 sequence is 14 residues long. The V call is TRBV7-2, the J call TRBJ2-5, with TRBD1 matching over 7 bases. The TCR comes from a human donor with alopecia areata. This sample comprised CD8+ T cells sorted from blood, obtained at week 4, from a patient treated with tofacitinib. Here the CDR3 reads CASSQGQPGETQYF. The CDR3 nucleotides are TGTGCCAGCAGCCAGGGACAGCCAGGGGAGACCCAGTACTTC.